A selection of T cell receptor beta chains follows, all from one sample in a study of blood T cell repertoires in COVID-19. Assay: immunoSEQ multiplex PCR; the TCRdb copy retains only in-frame clones and omits some. The sample holds 270,000 or so clones, 75% to 90% seen once. The sample was peripheral blood. The receptors stem from a woman in her 40s who had recovered from COVID-19. The CDR3 runs from the conserved cysteine through the conserved F or W. Each record gives: J gene, V gene, CDR3 protein.

j_gene: TRBJ2-7; v_gene: TRBV5-1; CDR3aa: CASSIEGVNYEQYF
j_gene: TRBJ1-5; v_gene: TRBV5-6; CDR3aa: CASSYRGQPQHF
j_gene: TRBJ2-3; v_gene: TRBV5-1; CDR3aa: CASSSDGGTSTDTQYF
j_gene: TRBJ1-1; v_gene: TRBV24-1; CDR3aa: CATRNPGQGTEAFF
j_gene: TRBJ1-2; v_gene: TRBV2; CDR3aa: CASSDSNYGYTF
j_gene: TRBJ2-6; v_gene: TRBV4-1; CDR3aa: CASSQPGVGGSGANVLTF
j_gene: TRBJ1-1; v_gene: TRBV28; CDR3aa: CASSLSVVNTEAFF
j_gene: TRBJ2-1; v_gene: TRBV29-1; CDR3aa: CSGWLAFNEQFF
j_gene: TRBJ2-5; v_gene: TRBV4-3; CDR3aa: CASSLGTSGQETQYF
j_gene: TRBJ1-1; v_gene: TRBV6-2/TRBV6-3; CDR3aa: CASSLLQGQTEAFF
j_gene: TRBJ1-1; v_gene: TRBV5-1; CDR3aa: CASSMSGVRATEAFF
j_gene: TRBJ1-4; v_gene: TRBV10-1; CDR3aa: CASSGPGTTNEKLFF
j_gene: TRBJ1-5; v_gene: TRBV5-1; CDR3aa: CASSRTGGNQPQHF
j_gene: TRBJ1-1; v_gene: TRBV18; CDR3aa: CASSPPGQKMNTEAFF
j_gene: TRBJ2-2; v_gene: TRBV9; CDR3aa: CASRGGQGYTGELFF
j_gene: TRBJ1-4; v_gene: TRBV29-1; CDR3aa: CSVAGQAIGEKLFF
j_gene: TRBJ2-1; v_gene: TRBV12-3/TRBV12-4; CDR3aa: CASSPVNEQFF
j_gene: TRBJ2-1; v_gene: TRBV19; CDR3aa: CASSTRTGADQQFF